There are many counts of the clone carrying this TCR beta chain. Its target is not known. This entry is derived from a study of T cells in Graves' hyperthyroidism and ophthalmopathy. Overall study: Blood from the periphery was taken at initial diagnosis, before any treatment.

From RNA transcripts, TCR beta CDR3 regions were amplified. TCR CDR3 underwent first-round RT-PCR with the HTBI primer set. TCRdb analysed the multiplex PCR reads with MiXCR anew, one entry per CDR3 protein. The sample holds under 300,000 distinct CDR3 sequences; roughly 20% are singletons and the top ten take 50% to 75%. Per the germline V gene, CDR1 is GTSNPN and CDR2 is SVGIG (reference sequence). The CDR3 covers 15 residues. V gave up 3 bases and J gave up 0 bases, with 12 bases separating them. Overall study results and limits: Most expanded thyroid clonotypes above 0.001 also appeared in blood.

Ophthalmopathy patients had moderate-to-severe active disease, CAS ≥3, NOSPECS ≥4, and disease duration under 3 months. An approximately 10 ml volume of fresh peripheral blood provided the PBMCs. This receptor was identified in a man younger than 40 with Graves' ophthalmopathy. Material: blood. The chain uses TRBV30 and TRBJ1-5, with D tentatively TRBD1 (6 bases). CDR3 nucleotides: TGTGCCTGGAGCTCTGGACAGCATAGCAATCAGCCCCAGCATTTT. Encoded protein: CAWSSGQHSNQPQHF.